The clone carrying this TCR beta chain was counted between two and nine times. Its antigen is still unknown. Unique molecular identifiers featured in each of the TCR beta cDNA libraries. The T cell input of about 1 to 10 million gave roughly 0.5 million cDNA molecules. TCRdb re-called the PCR reads through MiXCR, storing one row per CDR3 protein. The sample consists of some 450,000 distinct CDR3 sequences, approximately 45% of them appearing once. The data belong to a study of post-analysis software for immune sequencing data. Study-level information: In terms of disease course, relapsing-remitting, secondary progressive and progressive-relapsing multiple sclerosis were included.

Findings and caveats of the study: Under F measure analysis, samples from one preparation batch co-clustered strongly.

This clonotype originated in a girl aged 10-17 years with multiple sclerosis. Sequencing was carried out using blood.

The CDR3 nucleotides are TGTGCCAGCAGCAGCCGGGACAGTAGCGACGAGCAGTACTTC. This translates into CASSSRDSSDEQYF. This sequence joins TRBV28 and TRBJ2-7, with 7 bases lining up with TRBD1. The trim removed 6 bases at V and 5 bases at J, leaving 10 bases unmatched. The CDR3 spans 14 residues. The germline V gene encodes CDR1 MDHEN and CDR2 SYDVKM.